These 5 T cell receptor beta chains came from one sample sequenced in a study of Graves' ophthalmopathy and Graves' hyperthyroidism (dated by TCRdb to between 2017 and 2018). Sequencing used an Illumina HiSeq 2000. TCR beta CDR3 regions were amplified from RNA transcripts for repertoire sequencing. HTBI primers and the Qiagen OneStep RT-PCR kit were used in a first-round RT-PCR, which was followed by a second-round multiplex PCR, size selection and purification. TCRdb reanalyzed the raw reads on its own, using fastp at Q25 for trimming and MiXCR for clone calling, and kept in-frame beta chains. Merged by CDR3 protein, the rows form single entries marked with the most common genes and DNA. The sample table contains a few hundred thousand distinct CDR3 sequences; only one count was recorded for 15% of them. About 7% of the sample lies in the top ten. Sequenced: peripheral blood. The receptors derive from a woman aged 18-29 years with stable Graves' hyperthyroidism. Donor details come from another sample of the same person, matched by shared clones.

This clonotype was picked up many times. The chain recombines TRBV10-3 with TRBJ2-7; D may be TRBD2 (5 bases). The V end was cut by 2 bases, the J end by 7 bases, with 15 bases between. CDR1 is ENHRY, CDR2 SYGVKD, per germline. CDR3 length: 14 amino acids. DNA for the CDR3: TGTGCCATCAGTGAGCTAGGACTTATTACGGAGCAGTACTTC. Translation: CAISELGLITEQYF.

This clonotype was counted ten times or more. V gene TRBV27 combines with J gene TRBJ2-7; 8 nucleotides match TRBD2. Germline V gene sequence: CDR1 MNHEY, CDR2 SMNVEV (reference sequence). V lost 5 bases to trimming and J lost 11 bases; unmatched junction nucleotides: 11. CDR3 size: 13 residues. DNA of the CDR3: TGTGCCAGCAGTCCGCCGGGACTAGAGATGGAGTACTTC. Its translation: CASSPPGLEMEYF.

This clonotype was seen at least ten times. The V and J genes are TRBV29-1 and TRBJ2-3; D perhaps matches TRBD1 (6 bases). Germline-derived CDR1 and CDR2 are SQVTM and ANQGSEA. The length of the CDR3 is 14 residues. V was clipped by 7 bases and J by 3 bases, with 17 bases between them. The CDR3 DNA reads TGCAGCGGCGTTGACAGGCCCGTTACAGATACGCAGTATTTT. Translating gives CSGVDRPVTDTQYF.

This clonotype has a handful of counts. This chain uses TRBV5-1 with TRBJ2-5; D is unresolved. Germline loops: CDR1 SGHRS, CDR2 YFSETQ. V lost 5 bases and J 5 bases, leaving 10 bases between the germline ends. The CDR3 loop spans 12 amino acids. The CDR3 here is CASRPDRETQYF. The CDR3 coding sequence is TGCGCCAGCAGACCAGACCGTGAGACCCAGTACTTC.

This clonotype was counted many times. CDR3 in amino acids: CASRPQGNTEAFF. DNA for the CDR3: TGTGCCAGCCGACCCCAGGGCAACACTGAAGCTTTCTTT. The rearrangement uses TRBV25-1 and TRBJ1-1, with D tentatively TRBD1 (5 bases). This CDR3 has 13 amino acids. Trimming took off 8 bases at V and 2 bases at J, with 12 bases between the two ends. CDR1 is MGHDK, CDR2 SYGVNS, per germline. The whole variable domain, remainder taken from reference TRBV25-1 and TRBJ1-1, is EADIYQTPRYLVIGTGKKITLECSQTMGHDKMYWYQQDPGMELHLIHYSYGVNSTEKGDLSSESTVSRIRTEHFPLTLESARPSHTSQYLCASRPQGNTEAFFGQGTRLTVV.